This TCR beta chain was captured by sequencing in a study of blood T cell repertoires in COVID-19. In the study overall: From T cells, B-cell-depleted T cells, or PBMCs came the material, which was cDNA or gDNA.

The Seattle patients joined while their infection was active and were tracked longitudinally afterward. In its sample, this clone was seen once. The authors' processing: For nucleated cells, counts were estimated from reference gene primer amplification. Sequenced by immunoSEQ multiplex PCR; TCRdb stores in-frame clones only, minus some. Clone size and V and J calls were adopted from that table, with D and trimming inferred from the DNA. This table holds about 440,000 clones, 70% to 90% found once. The length of the CDR3 is 16 residues. Germline CDR1 reads KGHDR; CDR2 reads SFDVKD. V shed 4 bases and J shed 4 bases, with 17 bases lying between them.

Sequenced: peripheral blood. The sequence derives from a woman in her 50s with COVID-19, enrolled during active disease. The chain recombines TRBV24-1 with TRBJ2-3; TRBD1 is a possible D gene (6 bases). The DNA for the CDR3 is TGTGCCACCAGTGACATAAAAACAGGGATGTCAGATACGCAGTATTTT. Protein sequence: CATSDIKTGMSDTQYF.